This T cell receptor (beta chain) was retrieved from a study of T-cell reconstitution after alpha-beta-depleted transplantation in children. As it was prepared, the TCRbeta library received unique molecular identifiers. MiXCR, run by TCRdb on the PCR reads, gives a single entry per CDR3 protein. This repertoire shows approximately 520,000 distinct CDR3 sequences, around a third found once; its top ten account for 2% to 2.5%. The material sequenced was PBMCs from the stem cell graft donor, taken from the stem cell graft. The TCR originated in a human donor who donated a stem cell graft to a child with aplastic anemia.

The CDR3 bases are TGCAGCGTTGATCACTGGGGTGAGCAGTTCTTC. As protein: CSVDHWGEQFF. This chain connects TRBV29-1 to TRBJ2-1; the D is unclear. Germline CDR1 is SQVTM and CDR2 is ANQGSEA. This CDR3 has 11 residues. The V gene lost 3 bases and the J gene lost 9 bases, with 9 bases spanning the gap.